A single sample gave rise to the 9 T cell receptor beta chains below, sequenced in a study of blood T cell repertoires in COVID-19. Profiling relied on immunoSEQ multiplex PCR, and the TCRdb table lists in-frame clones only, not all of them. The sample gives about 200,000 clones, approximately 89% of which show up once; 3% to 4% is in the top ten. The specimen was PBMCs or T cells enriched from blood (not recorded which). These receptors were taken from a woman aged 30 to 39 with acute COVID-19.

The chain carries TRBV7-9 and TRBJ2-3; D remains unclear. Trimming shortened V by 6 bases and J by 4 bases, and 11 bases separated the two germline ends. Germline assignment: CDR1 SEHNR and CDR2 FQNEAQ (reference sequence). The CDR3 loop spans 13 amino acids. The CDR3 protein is CASRSAQADTQYF. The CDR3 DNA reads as TGTGCCAGCAGATCCGCCCAGGCAGATACGCAGTATTTT.

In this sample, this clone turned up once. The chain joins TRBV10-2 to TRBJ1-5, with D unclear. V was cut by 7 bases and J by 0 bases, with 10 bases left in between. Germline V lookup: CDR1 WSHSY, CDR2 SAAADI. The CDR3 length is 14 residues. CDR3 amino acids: CASKAAGSNQPQHF. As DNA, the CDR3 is TGCGCCAGCAAAGCGGCAGGTAGCAATCAGCCCCAGCATTTT.

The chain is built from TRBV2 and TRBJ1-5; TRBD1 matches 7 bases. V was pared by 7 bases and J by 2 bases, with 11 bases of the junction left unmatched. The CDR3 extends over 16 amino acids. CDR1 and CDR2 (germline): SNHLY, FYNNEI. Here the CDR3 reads CASTGAGGFGNQPQHF. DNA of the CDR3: TGTGCCAGCACTGGAGCAGGGGGTTTCGGCAATCAGCCCCAGCATTTT.

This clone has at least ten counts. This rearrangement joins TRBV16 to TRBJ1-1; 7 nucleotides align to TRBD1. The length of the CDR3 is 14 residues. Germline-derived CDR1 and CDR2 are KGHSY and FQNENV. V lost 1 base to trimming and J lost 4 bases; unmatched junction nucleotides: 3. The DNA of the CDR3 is TGTGCCAGCAGCCAATTAGGGGGCGGCACTGAAGCTTTCTTT. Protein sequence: CASSQLGGGTEAFF.

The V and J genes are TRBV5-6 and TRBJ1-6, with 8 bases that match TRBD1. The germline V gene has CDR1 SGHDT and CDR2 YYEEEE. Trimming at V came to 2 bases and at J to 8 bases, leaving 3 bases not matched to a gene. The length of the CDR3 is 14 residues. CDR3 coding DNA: TGTGCCAGCAGCTTTCGGGACAGGTATTCACCCCTCCACTTT. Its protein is CASSFRDRYSPLHF.

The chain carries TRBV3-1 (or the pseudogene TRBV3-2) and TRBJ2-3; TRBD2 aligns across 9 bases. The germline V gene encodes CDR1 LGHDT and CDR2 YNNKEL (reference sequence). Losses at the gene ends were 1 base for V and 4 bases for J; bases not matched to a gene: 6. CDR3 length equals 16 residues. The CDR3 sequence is CASSQGAGGPSDTQYF. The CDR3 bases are TGTGCCAGCAGCCAAGGGGCGGGGGGGCCGTCAGATACGCAGTATTTT.

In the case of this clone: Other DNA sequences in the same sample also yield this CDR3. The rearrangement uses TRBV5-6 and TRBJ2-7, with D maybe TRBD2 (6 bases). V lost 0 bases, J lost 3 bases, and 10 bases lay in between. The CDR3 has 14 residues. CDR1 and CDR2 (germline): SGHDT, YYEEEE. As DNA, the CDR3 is TGTGCCAGCAGCTTGGGGGGAGGCAGCTACGAGCAGTACTTC. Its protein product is CASSLGGGSYEQYF.

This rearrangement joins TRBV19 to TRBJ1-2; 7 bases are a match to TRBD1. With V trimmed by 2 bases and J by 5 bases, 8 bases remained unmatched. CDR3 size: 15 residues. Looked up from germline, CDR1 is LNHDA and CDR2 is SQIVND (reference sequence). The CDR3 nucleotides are TGTGCCAGTAGTATATCGGGGACAGACCCTTATGGCTACACCTTC. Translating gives CASSISGTDPYGYTF.

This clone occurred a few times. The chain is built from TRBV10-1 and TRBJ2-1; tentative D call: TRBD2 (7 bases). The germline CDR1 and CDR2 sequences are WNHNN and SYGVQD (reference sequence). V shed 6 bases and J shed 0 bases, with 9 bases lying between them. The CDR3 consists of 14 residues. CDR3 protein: CASSGGLSYNEQFF. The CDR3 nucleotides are TGCGCCAGCAGCGGGGGGCTCTCCTACAATGAGCAGTTCTTC.